This TCR beta chain was captured in a study of blood T cell repertoires in COVID-19 (TCRdb year 2020). At the level of the whole study: The collaborator samples originated in the United States, Italy and Spain and spanned the acute and convalescent phases of COVID-19. The material from the prospective study consisted of cDNA or gDNA derived from T cells, B-cell-depleted T cells, or PBMCs. Subjects who had been exposed to COVID-19, were actively infected with it, or had recovered from it provided the deeply sampled blood TCRbeta repertoires that made up the dataset. The repertoires were made available in a free public database intended to serve as a resource for research on the immune response to SARS-CoV-2. Samples came from the ongoing ImmuneRACE study (first 160 participants) plus 1,254 subjects from 6 global collaborators. Nearly every sample came with metadata listing a de-identified subject ID, COVID-19 status, age in years and sex. Where available, HLA class I and class II types were obtained from metadata supplied by the sample provider rather than from assay-based typing.

Concerning this clone: The clone's antigen remains unknown. The sample holds no much larger clone one base away, and base qualities are not on file.

Participants in the prospective study were aged roughly 18 to 100 years, lived in about two dozen United States geographic areas, and enrolled through a virtual design. In the prospective study, participants were assigned to cohorts based on the clinical history participants reported in a screening survey and a study questionnaire. For ImmuneRACE Cohort 3, a participant was defined as recovered based on two consecutive negative NP/OP PCR tests, clearance by a healthcare professional, or resolution of symptoms. Each participant in the prospective study had whole blood, serum and a nasopharyngeal or oropharyngeal swab collected by mobile phlebotomists. Additional blood draws and questionnaires over an approximately 2-month period could optionally be provided by prospective study participants. Before DNA extraction, blood samples from the prospective study were shipped at room temperature or frozen.

The research as a whole found: The quantity of clinical and demographic metadata differed by source and by participant and was supplied without curation.

The V and J ends are trimmed by 6 bases and 5 bases, leaving 10 bases between them. The CDR3 covers 12 residues, taking in both the cysteine and the phenylalanine. Kept here is only the CDR3 DNA, which spans 36 bases and is read in frame from base 1. Looking up the germline V gene yields CDR1 MNHEY and CDR2 SVGAGI. The immunoSEQ Assay, a bias-controlled multiplex PCR, was used to amplify TCRbeta CDR3 regions from genomic DNA. As for how the authors treated the data: Within the assay, amplification of reference gene primers was used to estimate how many nucleated cells each sample contained. To quantify the absolute abundance of each unique TCRbeta CDR3 rearrangement, sequence reads were collapsed and filtered. For each sample, productive Simpson clonality was calculated as the square root of Simpson's diversity index over productive rearrangements. TCRdb provides this immuneACCESS table in a form limited to in-frame rearrangements. Some clones are lacking; in checked studies, under half of them reflect an unresolved V gene, and why the rest are absent is not known. V and J calls and clone size come straight from that table; D and trimming were deduced from the DNA. The sample table holds 160,000 or so clones, of which around 84% were seen once. Of the sample, 6% is held by the ten largest clones.

This TCR was sampled from a man aged 40-49 years who had recovered from COVID-19. The chain is made from TRBV6-5 and TRBJ2-5; TRBD2 is a possible D gene, resting on 5 matching bases. Sequenced: PBMCs or T cells enriched from blood (not recorded which). The DNA is TGTGCCAGCAGGAGGGCCTATGAGACCCAGTACTTC. Its amino acids are CASRRAYETQYF.